The table lists the clone carrying this T cell receptor (beta chain) with a few counts. The antigen remains undetermined. Germline V gives CDR1 MNHNY, CDR2 SVGAGI (reference sequence). Trimming stripped 4 bases from V and 2 bases from J, with 15 bases between. The CDR3 has 16 amino acids. Expressed TCRB transcripts were sequenced because the isolated RNA had all been reverse transcribed beforehand. The table came from immunoSEQ multiplex PCR; TCRdb's copy has only in-frame clones and leaves some out. Found here are 300,000 to 350,000 clones, around 9% of them singletons; the top ten hold 0.95% to 1.1%. The data originate from a study of beta chain features in type 1 diabetes. About the research overall: No age, gender or cell yield differences were seen between patients and healthy donors. Over all samples combined, over 85,000,000 sorted cells were examined.

Cell sorting via CD45RO/CCR7/CD25/CD127/CD95/CD27 was performed to obtain CD4+ naive, central memory, regulatory and stem cell-like memory cells. Study observations and caveats: Researchers report that Type 1 diabetes patients had moderately but significantly shorter TCRB CDR3s across all four CD4+ subsets. PCR might pick shorter templates more often, in the same way for patients and controls.

Input material: central memory CD4+ T cells from blood. V is TRBV6-6 and J is TRBJ2-1; the D gene is possibly TRBD1 (6 bases). The clonotype was recovered from a man younger than 45 with type 1 diabetes. CDR3 nucleotide sequence: TGTGCCAGCAGTTGGGTTAACAGGGACCCCTACAATGAGCAGTTCTTC. Protein product: CASSWVNRDPYNEQFF.